This is a list of T cell receptor beta chains from one sample in a study of response to subunit inactivated influenza vaccine. TCRdb re-called the RT-PCR reads through MiXCR, storing one row per CDR3 protein. The table has about 580,000 distinct CDR3 sequences, about 15% seen once. The sequencing here drew on PBMCs from blood, taken 12 days after vaccination. These TCRs come from a man aged 45-65 years who received an inactivated influenza vaccine. Both conserved end residues are part of each CDR3. The order of the fields is J gene, clone size, V gene, D gene, CDR3 DNA, CDR3 protein. The D gene is left open where the match is weak. Clone size is stated in some rows and not others, as once, few, many or a class when expanded.

J gene: TRBJ1-2
clone size: .
V gene: TRBV29-1
D gene: .
CDR3 DNA: TGCAGCGTTGAAGATCTTGGAGTGGGCTACACCTTC
CDR3 protein: CSVEDLGVGYTF

J gene: TRBJ2-7
clone size: many
V gene: TRBV5-1
D gene: TRBD2
CDR3 DNA: TGCGCCAGCAGCCCAACTAGCGGGAGTGAGTACGAGCAGTACTTC
CDR3 protein: CASSPTSGSEYEQYF

J gene: TRBJ2-5
clone size: once
V gene: TRBV29-1
D gene: .
CDR3 DNA: TGCAGCGTTCGACAGGCCCAAGAGACCCAGTACTTC
CDR3 protein: CSVRQAQETQYF

J gene: TRBJ2-1
clone size: .
V gene: TRBV29-1
D gene: TRBD2
CDR3 DNA: TGCAGCGTTGAAGATCGTGGACTAGCTGGAAATGAGCAGTTCTTC
CDR3 protein: CSVEDRGLAGNEQFF

J gene: TRBJ2-6
clone size: .
V gene: TRBV12-3/TRBV12-4
D gene: .
CDR3 DNA: TGTGCCAGCAGTTCAGGATCAGGGTCTGGGGCCAACGTCCTGACTTTC
CDR3 protein: CASSSGSGSGANVLTF

J gene: TRBJ1-1
clone size: .
V gene: TRBV5-1
D gene: .
CDR3 DNA: TGCGCCAGCAGCTCGGACCCAGGGAGGGCTGAAGCTTTCTTT
CDR3 protein: CASSSDPGRAEAFF

J gene: TRBJ1-4
clone size: .
V gene: TRBV11-2
D gene: TRBD1
CDR3 DNA: TGTGCCAGCAGCTTCGGGACAGCTAATGAAAAACTGTTTTTT
CDR3 protein: CASSFGTANEKLFF

J gene: TRBJ2-2
clone size: .
V gene: TRBV6-5
D gene: .
CDR3 DNA: TGTGCCAGCAGTTACGACACCTACGAGGAGCTGTTTTTT
CDR3 protein: CASSYDTYEELFF

J gene: TRBJ2-1
clone size: few
V gene: TRBV20-1
D gene: .
CDR3 DNA: TGCAGTGCTAGAGACCGTGCCTACGATGAGCAGTTCTTC
CDR3 protein: CSARDRAYDEQFF

J gene: TRBJ1-5
clone size: .
V gene: TRBV7-8
D gene: TRBD1
CDR3 DNA: TGTGCCAGCAGCTCGCATACAGGGGACCAGCATTTT
CDR3 protein: CASSSHTGDQHF

J gene: TRBJ1-1
clone size: once
V gene: TRBV20-1
D gene: TRBD1
CDR3 DNA: TGCAGTGCTAGACTGGGACAGCGTAACACTGAAGCTTTCTTT
CDR3 protein: CSARLGQRNTEAFF

J gene: TRBJ1-2
clone size: few
V gene: TRBV4-3
D gene: TRBD1
CDR3 DNA: TGCGCCAGCAGCCCATGGACAGGAAACTATGGCTACACCTTC
CDR3 protein: CASSPWTGNYGYTF

J gene: TRBJ1-5
clone size: .
V gene: TRBV12-3/TRBV12-4
D gene: TRBD1
CDR3 DNA: TGTGCCAGCAGTTTAAGGACAGGAAAGAAGCATTTT
CDR3 protein: CASSLRTGKKHF

J gene: TRBJ2-2
clone size: .
V gene: TRBV7-7
D gene: TRBD1
CDR3 DNA: TGTGCTAGCAGCCCACAGGGGGAGCGGTCCGGGGAGCTGTTTTTT
CDR3 protein: CASSPQGERSGELFF

J gene: TRBJ1-5
clone size: .
V gene: TRBV12-3/TRBV12-4
D gene: .
CDR3 DNA: TGTGCCAGCAGTTTAGGCTTCCTGGACAGCATTGATCAGCCCCAGCATTTT
CDR3 protein: CASSLGFLDSIDQPQHF

J gene: TRBJ2-5
clone size: .
V gene: TRBV6-2/TRBV6-3
D gene: .
CDR3 DNA: TGTGCCAGCAGTTACAACGGGTTGGCCCAGTACTTC
CDR3 protein: CASSYNGLAQYF

J gene: TRBJ2-3
clone size: .
V gene: TRBV20-1
D gene: .
CDR3 DNA: TGCAGTGCTAGAGATGAGGGACCTTCCCCAGATACGCAGTATTTT
CDR3 protein: CSARDEGPSPDTQYF

J gene: TRBJ2-1
clone size: few
V gene: TRBV19
D gene: TRBD2
CDR3 DNA: TGTGCCAGTAGTATAGGTGTAGCGGGGGGGTTCTATGAGCAGTTCTTC
CDR3 protein: CASSIGVAGGFYEQFF

J gene: TRBJ2-1
clone size: .
V gene: TRBV7-8
D gene: .
CDR3 DNA: TGTGCCAGCATCCTCAGGCGTCTGTCAAGATCCTACAATGAGCAGTTCTTC
CDR3 protein: CASILRRLSRSYNEQFF

J gene: TRBJ1-4
clone size: .
V gene: TRBV7-2
D gene: .
CDR3 DNA: TGTGCCAGCAGCTTAGACGGCCTCGGCAGCGAAAAACTGTTTTTT
CDR3 protein: CASSLDGLGSEKLFF

J gene: TRBJ2-1
clone size: .
V gene: TRBV7-2
D gene: TRBD1
CDR3 DNA: TGTGCCAGCAGCCCCGGGACAGGGATGGTTGAGCAGTTCTTC
CDR3 protein: CASSPGTGMVEQFF

J gene: TRBJ2-3
clone size: few
V gene: TRBV7-8
D gene: .
CDR3 DNA: TGTGCCAGCCGAACAGGGAGAGGCCCGATCGTGAAGGCAGATACGCAGTATTTT
CDR3 protein: CASRTGRGPIVKADTQYF

J gene: TRBJ2-5
clone size: few
V gene: TRBV12-3/TRBV12-4
D gene: .
CDR3 DNA: TGTGCCAGCAGTTCCGGGACTCGGATGGAGACCCAGTACTTC
CDR3 protein: CASSSGTRMETQYF

J gene: TRBJ2-2
clone size: .
V gene: TRBV5-5
D gene: .
CDR3 DNA: TGTGCCAGCAGCACTACAGGGATGGAGGGCGGGGAGCTGTTTTTT
CDR3 protein: CASSTTGMEGGELFF

J gene: TRBJ1-2
clone size: few
V gene: TRBV29-1
D gene: .
CDR3 DNA: TGCAGCGTTGTACGAAGGGGCAGGGGATCCGGCTATGGCTACACCTTC
CDR3 protein: CSVVRRGRGSGYGYTF

J gene: TRBJ2-7
clone size: .
V gene: TRBV6-5
D gene: .
CDR3 DNA: TGTGCCAGCAGTTACTCACAGGCGTCCTCCTACGAGCAGTACTTC
CDR3 protein: CASSYSQASSYEQYF

J gene: TRBJ2-3
clone size: few
V gene: TRBV7-2
D gene: TRBD1
CDR3 DNA: TGTGCCAGCAGCACCAGGGGGCGACTCGCAGATACGCAGTATTTT
CDR3 protein: CASSTRGRLADTQYF

J gene: TRBJ2-7
clone size: few
V gene: TRBV4-3
D gene: .
CDR3 DNA: TGCGCCAGCAGCCAAGAAATTACAAGGAGTGCCGAGCAGTACTTC
CDR3 protein: CASSQEITRSAEQYF

J gene: TRBJ2-1
clone size: .
V gene: TRBV19
D gene: .
CDR3 DNA: TGTGCCAGTAGTATCCCCCGCAATGAGCAGTTCTTC
CDR3 protein: CASSIPRNEQFF

J gene: TRBJ2-3
clone size: .
V gene: TRBV20-1
D gene: .
CDR3 DNA: TGCAGTCCCGAGGGACCTGCTGGGGACACAGATACGCAGTATTTT
CDR3 protein: CSPEGPAGDTDTQYF

J gene: TRBJ2-3
clone size: .
V gene: TRBV14
D gene: .
CDR3 DNA: TGTGCCAGCAGCCAATTCGGCGGTGGAGATACGCAGTATTTT
CDR3 protein: CASSQFGGGDTQYF

J gene: TRBJ2-7
clone size: few
V gene: TRBV30
D gene: TRBD2
CDR3 DNA: TGTGCCTGGAGTGCAGAAGGACTAGCTTTGTACTTC
CDR3 protein: CAWSAEGLALYF

J gene: TRBJ2-4
clone size: few
V gene: TRBV4-3
D gene: .
CDR3 DNA: TGCGCCAGCAGCCAAGATGTGGGACAACTCAAAAACATTCAGTACTTC
CDR3 protein: CASSQDVGQLKNIQYF

J gene: TRBJ2-2
clone size: few
V gene: TRBV7-8
D gene: TRBD2
CDR3 DNA: TGTGCCAGCAGCTTCTATGGACTAGCGAACACCGGGGAGCTGTTTTTT
CDR3 protein: CASSFYGLANTGELFF

J gene: TRBJ1-1
clone size: few
V gene: TRBV20-1
D gene: .
CDR3 DNA: TGCAGTGCTAGAGCTTCTGAAGCTTTCTTT
CDR3 protein: CSARASEAFF

J gene: TRBJ2-3
clone size: once
V gene: TRBV25-1
D gene: .
CDR3 DNA: TGTGCCAGCAGTGAACAGGGTATTAGCACAGATACGCAGTATTTT
CDR3 protein: CASSEQGISTDTQYF

J gene: TRBJ2-1
clone size: few
V gene: TRBV7-3
D gene: TRBD1
CDR3 DNA: TGTGCCAGCAGCGAAGGCCCTAACAGGGGGTCATACAATGAGCAGTTCTTC
CDR3 protein: CASSEGPNRGSYNEQFF

J gene: TRBJ2-3
clone size: .
V gene: TRBV5-1
D gene: .
CDR3 DNA: TGCGCCAGCAGCCGAGGAAAAGCGGCAGATACGCAGTATTTT
CDR3 protein: CASSRGKAADTQYF

J gene: TRBJ1-5
clone size: many
V gene: TRBV20-1
D gene: .
CDR3 DNA: TGCAGTTCCCACTCAGGAAGCAATCAGCCCCAGCATTTT
CDR3 protein: CSSHSGSNQPQHF

J gene: TRBJ1-5
clone size: .
V gene: TRBV7-9
D gene: TRBD1
CDR3 DNA: TGTGCCAGCAGCACAACAGGGGGCTCTCAGCCCCAGCATTTT
CDR3 protein: CASSTTGGSQPQHF

J gene: TRBJ1-4
clone size: few
V gene: TRBV7-8
D gene: TRBD1
CDR3 DNA: TGTGCCAGCAGCTTAGGGGCCAGGGGGACTAATGAAAAACTGTTTTTT
CDR3 protein: CASSLGARGTNEKLFF

J gene: TRBJ2-5
clone size: .
V gene: TRBV6-1
D gene: TRBD1
CDR3 DNA: TGTGCCAGCAGTCGGCCGGGGGACAGGGGAAGGAGGCGAGAGACCCAGTACTTC
CDR3 protein: CASSRPGDRGRRRETQYF

J gene: TRBJ1-2
clone size: few
V gene: TRBV5-1
D gene: TRBD1
CDR3 DNA: TGCGCCAGCAGCTTGGGGGACAGGTCCTATGGCTACACCTTC
CDR3 protein: CASSLGDRSYGYTF

J gene: TRBJ2-1
clone size: few
V gene: TRBV11-2
D gene: TRBD2
CDR3 DNA: TGTGCCAGCAGCTTACAAGAGACTAGCGGCCGTGGGGAGCAGTTCTTC
CDR3 protein: CASSLQETSGRGEQFF

J gene: TRBJ2-5
clone size: few
V gene: TRBV4-3
D gene: .
CDR3 DNA: TGCGCCAGCAGCCATAAGTGGGGCTTTCAAGAGACCCAGTACTTC
CDR3 protein: CASSHKWGFQETQYF

J gene: TRBJ1-2
clone size: few
V gene: TRBV6-1
D gene: TRBD1
CDR3 DNA: TGTGCCAGCAGATCGACAGGGGACTATGGCTACACCTTC
CDR3 protein: CASRSTGDYGYTF

J gene: TRBJ2-3
clone size: .
V gene: TRBV24-1
D gene: TRBD1
CDR3 DNA: TGTGCCACCAGTGATGGAGGGACAGGGACGGGCACAGATACGCAGTATTTT
CDR3 protein: CATSDGGTGTGTDTQYF

J gene: TRBJ1-2
clone size: many
V gene: TRBV20-1
D gene: .
CDR3 DNA: TGCAGTGCGTTGGTCCGGAACTATGGCTACACCTTC
CDR3 protein: CSALVRNYGYTF

J gene: TRBJ2-3
clone size: many
V gene: TRBV5-6
D gene: .
CDR3 DNA: TGTGCCAGCAGCTTGGGAGTTTCAGATACGCAGTATTTT
CDR3 protein: CASSLGVSDTQYF

J gene: TRBJ1-1
clone size: few
V gene: TRBV3-1
D gene: .
CDR3 DNA: TGTGCCAGCAGCCAAGGCCTTGCTATGAACACTGAAGCTTTCTTT
CDR3 protein: CASSQGLAMNTEAFF

J gene: TRBJ2-3
clone size: many
V gene: TRBV5-6
D gene: TRBD2
CDR3 DNA: TGTGCCAGCAGCTCGGGACTAGCCGGAGATACGCAGTATTTT
CDR3 protein: CASSSGLAGDTQYF

J gene: TRBJ2-5
clone size: few
V gene: TRBV5-1
D gene: TRBD1
CDR3 DNA: TGCGCCAGCGGCACAGGGGGCGAAGAGACCCAGTACTTC
CDR3 protein: CASGTGGEETQYF

J gene: TRBJ2-5
clone size: many
V gene: TRBV12-3/TRBV12-4
D gene: .
CDR3 DNA: TGTGCCAGCAGTTCCCACCAAGAGACCCAGTACTTC
CDR3 protein: CASSSHQETQYF

J gene: TRBJ2-7
clone size: .
V gene: TRBV15
D gene: .
CDR3 DNA: TGTGCCACCAGCAGCCCAGGGACCTACGAGCAGTACTTC
CDR3 protein: CATSSPGTYEQYF

J gene: TRBJ2-6
clone size: .
V gene: TRBV5-1
D gene: .
CDR3 DNA: TGCGCCAGCAGCCCTAGACAGGCCTCTGGGGCCAACGTCCTGACTTTC
CDR3 protein: CASSPRQASGANVLTF

J gene: TRBJ2-2
clone size: few
V gene: TRBV5-8
D gene: .
CDR3 DNA: TGTGCCAGCAGCTTCGAGACAGCTACCGGGGAGCTGTTTTTT
CDR3 protein: CASSFETATGELFF

J gene: TRBJ2-2
clone size: few
V gene: TRBV6-5
D gene: .
CDR3 DNA: TGTGCCAGCAGTTACAACACGCACACCGGGGAGCTGTTTTTT
CDR3 protein: CASSYNTHTGELFF

J gene: TRBJ2-2
clone size: .
V gene: TRBV6-2/TRBV6-3
D gene: .
CDR3 DNA: TGTGCCAGCAGTTACTCAGGGCAGGACACCGGGGAGCTGTTTTTT
CDR3 protein: CASSYSGQDTGELFF

J gene: TRBJ2-1
clone size: .
V gene: TRBV6-2/TRBV6-3
D gene: TRBD2
CDR3 DNA: TGTGCCAGCAGTTACCGTGGACTAGCGGGGGGAAGCTCCTACAATGAGCAGTTCTTC
CDR3 protein: CASSYRGLAGGSSYNEQFF